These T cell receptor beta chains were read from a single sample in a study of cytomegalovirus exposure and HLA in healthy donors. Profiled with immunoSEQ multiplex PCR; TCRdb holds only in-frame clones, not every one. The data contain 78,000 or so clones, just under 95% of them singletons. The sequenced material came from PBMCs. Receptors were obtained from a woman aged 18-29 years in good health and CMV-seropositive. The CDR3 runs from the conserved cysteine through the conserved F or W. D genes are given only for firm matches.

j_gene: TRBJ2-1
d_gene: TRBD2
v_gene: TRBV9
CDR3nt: TGTGCCAGCAGCGTGTCGGGGGGGAACAATGAGCAGTTCTTC
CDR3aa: CASSVSGGNNEQFF

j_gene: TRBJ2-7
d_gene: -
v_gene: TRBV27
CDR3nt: TGTGCCAGCAGTCTCGGGATACGAGGCTCCTACGAGCAGTACTTC
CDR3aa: CASSLGIRGSYEQYF

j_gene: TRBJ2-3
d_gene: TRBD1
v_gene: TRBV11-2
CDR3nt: TGTGCCAGCAGCAGGGACAGGGTGGGCACAGATACGCAGTATTTT
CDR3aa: CASSRDRVGTDTQYF

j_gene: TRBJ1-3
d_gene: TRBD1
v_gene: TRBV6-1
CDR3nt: TGTGCCAGCAGTGAAGGACAGGGGGCTGGAAACACCATATATTTT
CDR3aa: CASSEGQGAGNTIYF

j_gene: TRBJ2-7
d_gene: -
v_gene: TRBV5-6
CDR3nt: TGTGCCAGCAGCCCCGGACAGATAGGCCCGGGGCAGTACTTC
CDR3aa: CASSPGQIGPGQYF

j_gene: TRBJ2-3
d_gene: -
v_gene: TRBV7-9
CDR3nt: TGTGCCACAAGCCGGTCCAGCACAGATACGCAGTATTTT
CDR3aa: CATSRSSTDTQYF

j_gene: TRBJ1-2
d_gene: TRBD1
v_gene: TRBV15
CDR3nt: TGTGCCACCAGCAGCGCCAGGACAGGGTGGTTTGGCTACACCTTC
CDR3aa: CATSSARTGWFGYTF

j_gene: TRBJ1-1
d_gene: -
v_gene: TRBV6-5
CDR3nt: TGTGCCAGCAGTTACGGACAGAACACTGAAGCTTTCTTT
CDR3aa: CASSYGQNTEAFF

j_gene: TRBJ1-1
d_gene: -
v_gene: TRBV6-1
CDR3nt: TGTGCCAGCAGTGTAATCGGTATTGAAGCTTTCTTT
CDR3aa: CASSVIGIEAFF

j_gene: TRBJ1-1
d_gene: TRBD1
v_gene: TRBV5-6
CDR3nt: TGTGCCAGCAGCTTAAGGGGGCTTAACACTGAAGCTTTCTTT
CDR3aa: CASSLRGLNTEAFF

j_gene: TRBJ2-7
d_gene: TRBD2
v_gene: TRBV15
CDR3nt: TGTGCCACGGGGGAGGGCCTATCCTACGAGCAGTACTTC
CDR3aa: CATGEGLSYEQYF

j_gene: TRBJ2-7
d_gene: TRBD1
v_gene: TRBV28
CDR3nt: TGTGCCAGCGCTCTAGGCGGGACAGGGCCCCACGAGCAGTACTTC
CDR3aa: CASALGGTGPHEQYF

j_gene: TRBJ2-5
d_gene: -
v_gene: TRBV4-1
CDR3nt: TGCGCCAGCAGCCGACGAAATCAACAGGGTCGCACAGAGACCCAGTACTTC
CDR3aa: CASSRRNQQGRTETQYF

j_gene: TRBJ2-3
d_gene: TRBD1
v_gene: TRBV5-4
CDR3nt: TGTGCCAGCAGCTCACCATCCTCGGGACAGATCACAGATACGCAGTATTTT
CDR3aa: CASSSPSSGQITDTQYF

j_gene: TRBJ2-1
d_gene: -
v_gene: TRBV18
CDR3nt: TGTGCCAGCTCCTATCTAGCTGTCGCGTCTGAGCAGTTCTTC
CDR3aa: CASSYLAVASEQFF

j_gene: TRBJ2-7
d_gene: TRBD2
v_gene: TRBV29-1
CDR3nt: TGCAGCGTCAAATGGGGGGGGGTTAGCGACGAGCAGTACTTC
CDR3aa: CSVKWGGVSDEQYF

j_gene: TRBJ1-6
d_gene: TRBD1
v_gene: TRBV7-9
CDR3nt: TGTGCCAGCAGTTATTCGACAGGGCGAAATTCACCCCTCCACTTT
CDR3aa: CASSYSTGRNSPLHF

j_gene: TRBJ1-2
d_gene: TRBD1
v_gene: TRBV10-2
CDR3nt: TGCGCCAGCAGTGAGTCAGGACAGGGCGCGGTAGGCTACACCTTC
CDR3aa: CASSESGQGAVGYTF

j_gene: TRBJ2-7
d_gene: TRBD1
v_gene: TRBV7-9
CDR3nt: TGTGCGACCAGGGGGACAGGGGACTACGAGCAGTACTTC
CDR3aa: CATRGTGDYEQYF

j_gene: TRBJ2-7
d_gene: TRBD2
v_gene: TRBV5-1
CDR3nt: TGCGCCAGCAGACAGGGACTAGCGGGGTCGTACGAGCAGTACTTC
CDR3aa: CASRQGLAGSYEQYF

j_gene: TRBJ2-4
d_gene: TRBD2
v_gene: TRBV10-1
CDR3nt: TGCGCCAGCAGTGTGTCTAGCGGGGGAAAAAACATTCAGTACTTC
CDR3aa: CASSVSSGGKNIQYF

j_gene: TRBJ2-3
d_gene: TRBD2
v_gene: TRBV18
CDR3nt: TGTGCCAGCTCACCACAAGGTAGACTAGCGGACACAGATACGCAGTATTTT
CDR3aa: CASSPQGRLADTDTQYF

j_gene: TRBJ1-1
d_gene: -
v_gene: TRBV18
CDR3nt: TGTGCCAGCTCTAATCTCGCAGGGGCGAACACTGAAGCTTTCTTT
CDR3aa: CASSNLAGANTEAFF

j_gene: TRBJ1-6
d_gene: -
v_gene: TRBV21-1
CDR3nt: TGTGCCAGCAGCAAAGAGGACAGGAGTACCTACTCACCCCTCCACTTT
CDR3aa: CASSKEDRSTYSPLHF

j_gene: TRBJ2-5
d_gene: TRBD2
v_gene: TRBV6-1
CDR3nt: TGTGCCAGCAGGGATATAGCGGGATTCCAAGAGACCCAGTACTTC
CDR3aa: CASRDIAGFQETQYF

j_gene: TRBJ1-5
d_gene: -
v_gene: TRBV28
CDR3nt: TGTGCCAGCAAAGACAGAAATCAGCCCCAGCATTTT
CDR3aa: CASKDRNQPQHF

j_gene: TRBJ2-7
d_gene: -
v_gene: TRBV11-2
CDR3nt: TGTGCCAGCAGCCTTAATGGAGGCTTGTACGAGCAGTACTTC
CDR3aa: CASSLNGGLYEQYF

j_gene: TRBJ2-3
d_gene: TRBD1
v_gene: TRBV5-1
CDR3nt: TGCGCCAGCAGCCAAACAGGGGGCTCAGATACGCAGTATTTT
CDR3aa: CASSQTGGSDTQYF

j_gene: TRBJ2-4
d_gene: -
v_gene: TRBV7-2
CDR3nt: TGTGCCAGCAGCGCCCGGGGGGCCGGCGGAAACATTCAGTACTTC
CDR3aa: CASSARGAGGNIQYF